Each of the 17 T cell receptor beta chains below was sequenced from the same sample in a study of T-cell reconstitution after alpha-beta-depleted transplantation in children. Unique molecular identifiers tagged the TCRbeta library. A single record per CDR3 protein comes from TCRdb applying MiXCR to the PCR reads. The sample has about 98,000 distinct CDR3 sequences, around 5.9% seen once. The source was PBMCs, mostly from graft donor cells, collected 60 days after TCRalphabeta/CD19-depleted stem cell transplant. The origin of the receptors is a female patient between 2 and 15 years old who had a stem cell transplant for Fanconi anemia, so the T cells may come from the graft donor.

In this sample, this clonotype turned up a few times. The chain employs TRBV20-1 and TRBJ1-2; the D gene is possibly TRBD1 (6 bases). The CDR3 covers 13 residues. V gave up 2 bases and J gave up 4 bases, with 11 bases separating them. The V gene's germline CDR1 is DFQATT and CDR2 SNEGSKA (reference sequence). The CDR3 region is CSARIRTAYGYTF. CDR3 DNA sequence: TGCAGTGCTAGAATCCGGACAGCCTATGGCTACACCTTC.

This clonotype came up many times. CDR3: CASSLWLARDSNNEQFF. The CDR3 coding sequence is TGTGCCAGCAGCTTATGGTTGGCCCGGGACAGCAACAATGAGCAGTTCTTC. The chain uses TRBV7-2 and TRBJ2-1, with 7 bases matching TRBD1. The length of the CDR3 is 17 residues. Trimming cost V 2 bases and J 5 bases; bases outside gene matches: 12. Germline loops: CDR1 SGHTA, CDR2 FQGNSA.

In its sample, this clonotype was seen many times. A read error may produce the germline difference seen at one junction end. J is TRBJ1-1 and V is TRBV29-1; 8 nucleotides agree with TRBD1. Per germline, CDR1 SQVTM and CDR2 ANQGSEA. CDR3 size: 14 residues. Written as DNA, the CDR3 is TGCATCGTTGATATCTCCGGGACAGGCACTGAAGCTTTCTTT. It encodes CIVDISGTGTEAFF.

This chain connects TRBV6-5 to TRBJ1-5; 7 bases are a match to TRBD1. Trimming cost V 0 bases and J 6 bases; bases outside gene matches: 5. This CDR3 has 15 amino acids. The germline gives CDR1 MNHEY, CDR2 SVGAGI. CDR3 nucleotide sequence: TGTGCCAGCAGTTACTCCGACAGGGCTCGTCAGCCCCAGCATTTT. Translating it yields CASSYSDRARQPQHF.

The J gene is TRBJ2-2, the V gene TRBV5-1; no definite D call. The CDR3 length is 15 residues. Germline CDR1 reads SGHRS; CDR2 reads YFSETQ. V dropped 2 bases and J dropped 0 bases, with 8 bases sitting between them. The CDR3 is CASSLNSPNTGELFF. CDR3 nucleotides: TGCGCCAGCAGCTTAAACAGTCCGAACACCGGGGAGCTGTTTTTT. Full variable domain (outside the CDR3, taken from reference TRBV5-1 and TRBJ2-2): KAGVTQTPRYLIKTRGQQVTLSCSPISGHRSVSWYQQTPGQGLQFLFEYFSETQRNKGNFPGRFSGRQFSNSRSEMNVSTLELGDSALYLCASSLNSPNTGELFFGEGSRLTVL.

This clonotype came up many times. The chain uses TRBV7-9 and TRBJ1-1; 7 bases line up with TRBD1. Germline V CDR1 and CDR2: SEHNR, FQNEAQ (reference sequence). V lost 3 bases, J lost 3 bases, and 10 bases stayed unmatched. This CDR3 is 16 amino acids long. DNA of the CDR3: TGTGCCAGCAGCTTGAGACAGGGTGGGTCACACACTGAAGCTTTCTTT. Translating it yields CASSLRQGGSHTEAFF.

This clonotype has a count of ten or more. The J gene is TRBJ2-1, the V gene TRBV3-1; D is possibly TRBD1 or TRBD2 (7 bases each). CDR1 is LGHDT, CDR2 YNNKEL, per germline (reference sequence). The CDR3 sequence is 11 residues long. The V end lost 3 bases, the J end lost 13 bases, and 10 bases lay between the germline ends. The CDR3 loop is CASSQGGGQFF. CDR3 in DNA: TGTGCCAGCAGCCAGGGAGGGGGCCAGTTCTTC.

Many counts were recorded for this clonotype. This chain links TRBV12-3 or TRBV12-4 with TRBJ2-7; 7 bases align to TRBD2. The V segment lost 4 bases and the J segment 3 bases; nucleotides outside the gene matches: 3. This CDR3 comprises 13 residues. This CDR3 reads CASSSGLRYEQYF. The CDR3 coding sequence is TGTGCCAGCAGTTCGGGACTACGCTACGAGCAGTACTTC.

The genes are TRBV28 and TRBJ2-7; possible D gene TRBD2, 6 bases. There are 15 residues in the CDR3. The ends were cut back, 10 bases at V and 3 bases at J, with 22 bases in the middle. Germline loops: CDR1 MDHEN, CDR2 SYDVKM. The CDR3, as DNA: TGTGCCACCCTGAGTTACGGAGGGCCTGACTACGAGCAGTACTTC. The encoded protein is CATLSYGGPDYEQYF.

This clonotype was counted ten times or more. This chain links TRBV7-3 with TRBJ2-1; 9 nucleotides match TRBD1. With V trimmed by 2 bases and J by 8 bases, 13 bases remained unmatched. This CDR3 spans 17 amino acids. Germline V gene lookup returns CDR1 SGHTA and CDR2 FQGTGA. The chain's CDR3 is CASSLPPGQGLDDEQFF. The DNA of the CDR3 is TGTGCCAGCAGCTTACCTCCGGGACAGGGTTTGGACGATGAGCAGTTCTTC.

This clonotype was counted at least ten times. The chain joins TRBV20-1 to TRBJ2-7, with a possible D match to TRBD2 (6 bases). Germline CDR1 reads DFQATT; CDR2 reads SNEGSKA (reference sequence). V gave up 0 bases and J gave up 2 bases, with 14 bases separating them. The CDR3 is made up of 15 amino acids. The DNA for the CDR3 is TGCAGTGCTAGAGAGTGGGCTAGCGATGCCTACGAGCAGTACTTC. As protein: CSAREWASDAYEQYF.

This clonotype appeared many times. The V call is TRBV7-2, the J call TRBJ2-3; 8 nucleotides line up with TRBD2. The CDR3 has 17 residues. CDR1 and CDR2 (germline): SGHTA, FQGNSA. V lost 0 bases, J lost 2 bases, and 7 bases stayed unmatched. CDR3 sequence reads: CASSLAGLVPSTDTQYF. For the CDR3, the DNA is TGTGCCAGCAGCTTAGCGGGACTAGTCCCTTCCACAGATACGCAGTATTTT. Based on the CDR3 plus reference TRBV7-2 and TRBJ2-3, the full variable domain is GAGVSQSPSNKVTEKGKDVELRCDPISGHTALYWYRQSLGQGLEFLIYFQGNSAPDKSGLPSDRFSAERTGGSVSTLTIQRTQQEDSAVYLCASSLAGLVPSTDTQYFGPGTRLTVL.

There are many counts of this clonotype. This rearrangement joins TRBV2 to TRBJ2-1; TRBD1 or TRBD2 may be the D gene (5 bases each). Germline V gene lookup returns CDR1 SNHLY and CDR2 FYNNEI. The CDR3 is 12 residues long. Trimming shortened V by 4 bases and J by 14 bases, and 15 bases separated the two germline ends. The CDR3 region is CASSVEYEGKFF. The CDR3 bases are TGTGCCAGCAGTGTGGAATATGAGGGGAAGTTCTTC.

This clonotype was seen a few times. The rearrangement links TRBV7-9 to TRBJ2-4; 9 nucleotides align to TRBD1. Germline V CDR1 and CDR2: SEHNR, FQNEAQ (reference sequence). Losses at the gene ends were 5 bases for V and 6 bases for J; bases not matched to a gene: 8. The CDR3 sequence is 15 residues long. The CDR3 bases are TGTGCCAGCAGCAGCCGGACAGGGGTACGAAACATTCAGTACTTC. It is translated as CASSSRTGVRNIQYF. The full variable domain, with the rest looked up from reference TRBV7-9 and TRBJ2-4, is DTGVSQNPRHKITKRGQNVTFRCDPISEHNRLYWYRQTLGQGPEFLTYFQNEAQLEKSRLLSDRFSAERPKGSFSTLEIQRTEQGDSAMYLCASSSRTGVRNIQYFGAGTRLSVL.

The chain has TRBV25-1 and TRBJ2-7; 10 bases match TRBD2. After removal of 4 bases from V and 2 bases from J, the junction contained 11 bases not matched to a gene. The CDR3 is 17 amino acids. Germline-derived CDR1 and CDR2 are MGHDK and SYGVNS. The CDR3 DNA follows: TGTGCCAGCAGTGCCAGCGGGGGGGTCTTAAATCCCTACGAGCAGTACTTC. Protein: CASSASGGVLNPYEQYF.

This clonotype has ten or more counts. The chain recombines TRBV15 with TRBJ2-1, with 8 bases that match TRBD1. With 5 bases clipped from V and 7 bases from J, the junction kept 10 bases outside the gene matches. CDR3 length: 15 amino acids. The germline gives CDR1 LNHNV, CDR2 YYDKDF (reference sequence). The CDR3 coding sequence is TGTGCCACCAGCTCCCGGGACAGGCCGGCGAATGAGCAGTTCTTC. This gives the protein CATSSRDRPANEQFF.

The J gene is TRBJ2-7, the V gene TRBV29-1; D perhaps matches TRBD1 (5 bases). CDR1 and CDR2 from the germline V gene are SQVTM and ANQGSEA. The CDR3 contains 14 residues. V was cut by 6 bases and J by 4 bases, with 19 bases left in between. The CDR3 sequence: CSVAYAIQGYEQYF. CDR3 nucleotides: TGCAGCGTCGCTTACGCGATCCAGGGATACGAGCAGTACTTC.